The present T cell receptor beta chain was sequenced within a study of blood T cells in healthy people across ages. For the study at large: About one barcoded beta molecule per two T cells came from capture by template switching. Study-level results: Researchers said unsorted PBMCs prevented a conclusive naive versus antigen-experienced comparison. Diversity of TCR beta correlated strongly with naive T cell percentage.

Remarks on this clonotype: No antigen is known for it.

The ends were cut back, 3 bases at V and 1 base at J, with 10 bases in the middle. Germline CDR1 reads MDHEN; CDR2 reads SYDVKM. The CDR3 has 15 amino acids. A second roughly 7 to 12 cycle PCR used barcoded and J-beta primers. Each cDNA molecule received a tag from a template-switch adaptor that had 12 random nucleotides. TCRdb ran MiXCR on the 5' RACE reads and lists one entry per CDR3 protein. The sample has roughly 900,000 distinct CDR3 sequences, 40% to 60% seen once. The material sequenced was blood. This clonotype was obtained from a man aged 25 to 45 in good health. The chain carries TRBV28 and TRBJ1-5; D is uncertain. The CDR3 loop reads CASSLPAGSNQPQHF. CDR3 DNA sequence: TGTGCCAGCAGTTTGCCCGCAGGAAGCAATCAGCCCCAGCATTTT.